The 30 T cell receptor beta chains below all came from one sample that was sequenced in a study of breast tumors, draining lymph nodes, adjacent tissues. TCRdb re-called the multiplex PCR reads with MiXCR, one entry per CDR3 protein. The profile shows nearly 200,000 distinct CDR3 sequences, roughly 31% of them singletons. The lymph nodes were axillary draining lymph nodes from breast cancer patients. Sequenced input: axillary lymph node tissue. The receptors were sampled from a female donor with breast cancer. Some clones in this sample may be carry-over from other donors' samples.

CDR3 coding DNA: TGCAGCGTGGGTTTCAGGGAGACAGATACGCAGTATTTT. Protein: CSVGFRETDTQYF. The rearrangement uses TRBV29-1 and TRBJ2-3; TRBD1 or TRBD2 may be the D gene (5 bases each). The CDR3 covers 13 residues. Germline assignment: CDR1 SQVTM and CDR2 ANQGSEA. V lost 6 bases, J lost 3 bases, and 13 bases lay in between.

V usage is TRBV12-3 or TRBV12-4 and J usage is TRBJ2-2; no definite D call. The CDR3 extends over 15 amino acids. The V and J ends lost 7 bases and 3 bases respectively, with 15 bases between them. CDR3 nucleotides: TGTGCCAGCATCGAGGACGGAGCGTACACCGGGGAGCTGTTTTTT. This encodes CASIEDGAYTGELFF.

This clonotype was counted at least ten times. The chain joins TRBV2 to TRBJ2-2; D possibly corresponds to TRBD1 (6 bases). This CDR3 comprises 15 residues. The germline gives CDR1 SNHLY, CDR2 FYNNEI. Trimming removed 6 bases from V and 7 bases from J, with 18 bases in between. CDR3: CASSLGGGSIGELFF. Here the CDR3 DNA reads TGTGCCAGCAGCCTAGGTGGGGGCTCTATCGGGGAGCTGTTTTTT. The variable domain in full, with the rest retrieved from reference TRBV2 and TRBJ2-2, is EPEVTQTPSHQVTQMGQEVILRCVPISNHLYFYWYRQILGQKVEFLVSFYNNEISEKSEIFDDQFSVERPDGSNFTLKIRSTKLEDSAMYFCASSLGGGSIGELFFGEGSRLTVL.

This clonotype occurred a few times. This chain joins TRBV6-6 and TRBJ1-6; D is undetermined. The CDR3 sequence is 16 residues long. Germline V gives CDR1 MNHNY, CDR2 SVGAGI (reference sequence). Trimming removed 5 bases from V and 0 bases from J, with 11 bases in between. DNA for the CDR3: TGTGCCAGCAGTCACCTTGAGAGCTCCTATAATTCACCCCTCCACTTT. Amino acid sequence: CASSHLESSYNSPLHF.

This chain links TRBV6-6 with TRBJ1-6; a possible D gene is TRBD1 (5 bases). V lost 5 bases and J 0 bases, leaving 14 bases between the germline ends. This CDR3 contains 17 residues. Germline CDR1 and CDR2: MNHNY and SVGAGI (reference sequence). The CDR3 bases are TGTGCCAGCAGTCACGGGCAGGGTTTCTCCTATAATTCACCCCTCCACTTT. It specifies CASSHGQGFSYNSPLHF.

The sample holds many counts of this clonotype. This chain connects TRBV5-8 to TRBJ2-1; 10 bases agree with TRBD2. The CDR3 is 17 residues long. Looked up from germline, CDR1 is SGHTS and CDR2 is YDEGEE. Trimming took 8 bases from V and 0 from J; bases not matched to a gene: 11. This CDR3 is CASFLAGVTFSYNEQFF. The CDR3 coding sequence is TGTGCCAGTTTTCTAGCGGGAGTTACCTTCTCCTACAATGAGCAGTTCTTC.

The sample holds many counts of this clonotype. V gene TRBV2 combines with J gene TRBJ2-7; possibly TRBD2 for D (5 bases). The germline V and J ends were trimmed by 8 bases and 4 bases, with 15 bases remaining between them. Germline CDR1 and CDR2: SNHLY and FYNNEI. CDR3 length: 13 amino acids. CDR3 amino acids: CASRDLADYEQYF. CDR3 DNA: TGTGCCAGCCGGGATCTAGCAGATTACGAGCAGTACTTC.

There are many counts of this clonotype. This chain links TRBV4-3 with TRBJ1-4; no definite D call. The CDR3 spans 16 residues. Germline lookup yields CDR1 LGHNA and CDR2 YSLEER. V shed 5 bases and J shed 4 bases, with 17 bases lying between them. CDR3 in DNA: TGCGCCAGCAGCTCCAGCGTAATTGCAGATAATGAAAAACTGTTTTTT. This codes for CASSSSVIADNEKLFF.

This clonotype was seen more than once but under ten times. The V and J genes are TRBV29-1 and TRBJ2-1; 13 nucleotides align to TRBD2. This CDR3 is built from 15 residues. The trim removed 8 bases at V and 3 bases at J, leaving 7 bases unmatched. Germline CDR1 is SQVTM and CDR2 is ANQGSEA. CDR3: CSLVGTSGNYNEQFF. The CDR3 DNA is TGCAGCTTGGTAGGGACTAGCGGGAACTACAATGAGCAGTTCTTC.

This chain joins TRBV24-1 and TRBJ2-5; 8 bases are shared with TRBD2. V trimming: 10 bases; J trimming: 2 bases; junction bases outside the gene matches: 8. Germline V gene lookup returns CDR1 KGHDR and CDR2 SFDVKD. The CDR3 contains 14 residues. Written as DNA, the CDR3 is TGTGCCACGAAGGGCGGGGGGTTACAAGAGACCCAGTACTTC. Translated, it gives CATKGGGLQETQYF.

Only a few counts were recorded for this clonotype. The chain has TRBV6-2 or TRBV6-3 and TRBJ2-5, with D possibly TRBD1 on 5 matching bases. Germline V gene sequence: CDR1 MNHEY, CDR2 SVGEGT. The V end lost 6 bases, the J end lost 5 bases, and 13 bases lay between the germline ends. This CDR3 spans 13 amino acids. For the CDR3, the DNA is TGTGCCAGCAGCCAGGGTTTGGGGGAGACCCAGTACTTC. The encoded protein is CASSQGLGETQYF.

The genes are TRBV2 and TRBJ2-3, with TRBD2 identical over 11 bases. With V trimmed by 4 bases and J by 6 bases, 9 bases remained unmatched. The CDR3 runs 16 residues. Germline values: CDR1 SNHLY, CDR2 FYNNEI. CDR3 sequence (DNA): TGTGCCAGCAGTGTAACCATAGCGGGGGGGGGTGATACGCAGTATTTT. It encodes CASSVTIAGGGDTQYF.

In this sample, this clonotype turned up many times. The DNA of the CDR3 is TGTGCCAGCAGCGTAGGTTTAGCGGGAGCTGACGGGGAGCTGTTTTTT. Amino acid sequence: CASSVGLAGADGELFF. The V and J genes are TRBV9 and TRBJ2-2; TRBD2 matches at 9 bases. The trim removed 0 bases at V and 7 bases at J, leaving 7 bases unmatched. The CDR3 is made up of 16 amino acids. Germline V gene sequence: CDR1 SGDLS, CDR2 YYNGEE.

This clonotype was counted at least ten times. V usage is TRBV5-4 and J usage is TRBJ2-7; D may be TRBD2 (6 bases). Trimming removed 0 bases at V and 3 bases at J, with 13 bases between. This CDR3 is built from 15 residues. CDR1 is SGHNT and CDR2 is YYREEE in the germline V gene (reference sequence). DNA for the CDR3: TGTGCCAGCAGCTTGGATAGCGGTCCAATCTACGAGCAGTACTTC. This gives the protein CASSLDSGPIYEQYF. Drawing the rest from reference TRBV5-4 and TRBJ2-7, the complete variable domain is ETGVTQSPTHLIKTRGQQVTLRCSSQSGHNTVSWYQQALGQGPQFIFQYYREEENGRGNFPPRFSGLQFPNYSSELNVNALELDDSALYLCASSLDSGPIYEQYFGPGTRLTVT.

The chain has TRBV12-3 or TRBV12-4 and TRBJ1-3; 11 bases fit TRBD1. This CDR3 contains 16 residues. V lost 7 bases to trimming and J lost 4 bases; unmatched junction nucleotides: 9. The CDR3 spells CASTRGQGVYGNTIYF. The CDR3 region has the DNA TGTGCCAGCACTAGGGGACAGGGGGTGTACGGAAACACCATATATTTT.

The J gene is TRBJ1-1, the V gene TRBV5-1; D gene unclear. The ends were cut back, 4 bases at V and 4 bases at J, with 14 bases in the middle. The CDR3 has 14 residues. Germline CDR1 and CDR2: SGHRS and YFSETQ. The CDR3, as DNA: TGCGCCAGCAGCCGGGGAGACATGAGCACTGAAGCTTTCTTT. Translation gives CASSRGDMSTEAFF.

This clonotype was counted many times. The rearrangement joins TRBV9 to TRBJ2-3, with TRBD1 identical over 9 bases. This CDR3 is 15 amino acids long. J was trimmed by 7 bases and V by 4 bases; bases with no gene match: 10. Germline lookup yields CDR1 SGDLS and CDR2 YYNGEE. In DNA form, the CDR3 reads TGTGCCAGCAGCCCCACAGGGGGCGCGAGTAATACGCAGTATTTT. Protein sequence: CASSPTGGASNTQYF.

The sample holds many counts of this clonotype. CDR3 nucleotide sequence: TGCGCCAGCAAACCGGGACTAGCGAGCGAGACCCAGTACTTC. This encodes CASKPGLASETQYF. The chain couples TRBV5-1 to TRBJ2-5, with 10 nucleotides matching TRBD2. The CDR3 sequence is 14 residues long. V gave up 6 bases and J gave up 5 bases; unmatched junction bases: 7. Germline CDR1 is SGHRS and CDR2 is YFSETQ.

The CDR3: CASGLAKQGRTEAFF. The CDR3 nucleotides are TGTGCTAGTGGTTTGGCAAAACAGGGGAGGACTGAAGCTTTCTTT. The chain uses TRBV12-5 and TRBJ1-1; 7 bases align to TRBD1. Looked up from germline, CDR1 is LGHNT and CDR2 is FRNRAP. CDR3 length: 15 amino acids. Trimming at V came to 1 base and at J to 5 bases, leaving 7 bases not matched to a gene.

Points on this clonotype: This sequence may be a read error, since a much larger clone differs from it by one base. This is likely a read error, given that the CDR3 carries no conserved phenylalanine or tryptophan at its end. J is TRBJ2-7 and V is TRBV27, with D unresolved. V lost 9 bases, J lost 3 bases, and 21 bases lay in between. The CDR3 runs 15 residues. Germline V gives CDR1 MNHEY, CDR2 SMNVEV (reference sequence). CDR3 coding DNA: TGTGCCAGGCGATCAGTGATCCCCCTCGACTACGAGCAGTACCTC. Translating gives CARRSVIPLDYEQYL.

The chain couples TRBV5-6 to TRBJ1-2, with D maybe TRBD1 (6 bases). V was clipped by 0 bases and J by 3 bases, with 12 bases between them. Germline V gene sequence: CDR1 SGHDT, CDR2 YYEEEE. The CDR3 contains 15 residues. In DNA, the CDR3 is TGTGCCAGCAGCTTGGACAGGGCTGAGCACTATGGCTACACCTTC. Translating it yields CASSLDRAEHYGYTF.

Notes on this clonotype: Being one base from a much bigger clone, this may be a read error. The rearrangement links TRBV19 to TRBJ2-1; D not resolved. This CDR3 has 12 amino acids. Germline CDR1 and CDR2: LNHDA and SQIVND (reference sequence). The CDR3 reads CASSWGNNGQFF. DNA of the CDR3: TGTGCCAGTAGTTGGGGAAACAATGGGCAGTTCTTC.

This clonotype was observed a few times. A much larger clone differs by one base, so this may be a read error. The V gene is TRBV7-9, the J gene TRBJ2-7; the D gene could be TRBD1 or TRBD2 (5 bases each). V lost 3 bases and J 7 bases, leaving 19 bases between the germline ends. This CDR3 spans 15 amino acids. Germline loops: CDR1 SEHNR, CDR2 FQNEAQ (reference sequence). CDR3 sequence reads: CASSFLDVGVGEQYF. In nucleotides, the CDR3 is TGTGCCAGCAGCTTTTTGGATGTGGGGGTCGGTGAGCAGTACTTC.

The table lists this clonotype with many counts. This sequence joins TRBV5-1 and TRBJ2-1, with a tentative D call TRBD1 (5 bases). Germline CDR1 SGHRS, CDR2 YFSETQ. CDR3 length: 14 amino acids. V shed 0 bases and J shed 10 bases, with 14 bases lying between them. This chain's CDR3 is CASSLDSISGEQFF. The CDR3 DNA follows: TGCGCCAGCAGCTTGGACAGCATTTCAGGGGAGCAGTTCTTC.

This clonotype came up many times. V and J are TRBV5-1 and TRBJ1-2, with D unresolved. CDR1 is SGHRS, CDR2 YFSETQ, per germline. The CDR3 is 13 residues long. Trimming took 4 bases from V and 7 from J, leaving 14 bases between them. The CDR3 nucleotides read TGCGCCAGCAGCACGGAGAGGTCCTCTGGCTACACCTTC. It codes for CASSTERSSGYTF.

This clonotype was detected many times. The genes are TRBV14 and TRBJ1-2; D is undetermined. The CDR3 runs 15 residues. The germline V gene has CDR1 SGHDN and CDR2 FVKESK. The germline V and J ends were trimmed by 1 base and 2 bases, with 11 bases remaining between them. CDR3 amino acids: CASSQGEAGNYGYTF. In DNA, the CDR3 is TGTGCCAGCAGCCAAGGAGAAGCGGGGAACTATGGCTACACCTTC.

The genes are TRBV3-1 and TRBJ1-1; 8 positions match TRBD1. The V segment lost 0 bases and the J segment 1 base; nucleotides outside the gene matches: 7. CDR1 and CDR2 (germline): LGHDT, YNNKEL (reference sequence). CDR3 length: 17 residues. This CDR3 is CASSQDWTGSANTEAFF. The CDR3 DNA reads as TGTGCCAGCAGCCAAGATTGGACAGGGAGTGCGAACACTGAAGCTTTCTTT.

This clonotype was seen many times. The chain links TRBV5-6 to TRBJ2-1; perhaps TRBD2 as D (6 bases). The CDR3 covers 15 residues. Trimming took off 4 bases at V and 2 bases at J, with 13 bases between the two ends. Germline loops: CDR1 SGHDT, CDR2 YYEEEE. The CDR3 reads CASSPGLSTYNEQFF. The CDR3 nucleotides read TGTGCCAGCAGCCCGGGACTGAGCACCTACAATGAGCAGTTCTTC.

This clonotype was seen repeatedly, ten times or more. This chain joins TRBV9 and TRBJ2-3, with 13 positions matching TRBD2. This CDR3 contains 17 residues. Trimming took 2 bases from V and 3 from J; bases not matched to a gene: 6. Germline-derived CDR1 and CDR2 are SGDLS and YYNGEE. The CDR3 is CASSVTSGGAITDTQYF. As DNA, the CDR3 is TGTGCCAGCAGCGTCACTAGCGGGGGGGCTATAACAGATACGCAGTATTTT.

This clonotype occurred many times. This rearrangement joins TRBV10-2 to TRBJ1-5; a weak D match, TRBD1 (5 bases). This CDR3 is 15 amino acids long. Trimming took 6 bases from V and 0 from J, leaving 12 bases between them. CDR1 is WSHSY and CDR2 is SAAADI in the germline V gene. The DNA of the CDR3 is TGCGCCAGCAGAGAGGGGTCCCATAGCAATCAGCCCCAGCATTTT. It translates to CASREGSHSNQPQHF.